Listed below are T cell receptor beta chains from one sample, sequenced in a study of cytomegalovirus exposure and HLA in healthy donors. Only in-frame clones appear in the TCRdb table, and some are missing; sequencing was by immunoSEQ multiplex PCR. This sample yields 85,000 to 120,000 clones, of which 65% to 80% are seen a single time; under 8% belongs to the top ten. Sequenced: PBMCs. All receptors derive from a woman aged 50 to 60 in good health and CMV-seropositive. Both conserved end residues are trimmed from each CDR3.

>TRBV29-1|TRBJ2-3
SVTPRTSRGDTQY
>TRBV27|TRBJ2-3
ASTKAIGGTDTQY
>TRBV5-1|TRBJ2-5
ASSLRDSQETQY
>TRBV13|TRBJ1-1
ASSLGEPLDGAF
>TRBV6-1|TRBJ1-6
ASSFQGLASPLH
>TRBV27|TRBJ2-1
ASKSGGIYNEQF
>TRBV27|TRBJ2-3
ASRDSGGSTDTQY
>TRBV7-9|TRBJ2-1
ASSPGRGSYNEQF
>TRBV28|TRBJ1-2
ASSLRGWNYGYT
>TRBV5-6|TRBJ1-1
ASSLALTGTGDTEAF
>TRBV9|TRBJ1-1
ASSATGGNTEAF
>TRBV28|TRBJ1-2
ASNTGNVQGYT
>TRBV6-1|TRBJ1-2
ASSESTIYGYT
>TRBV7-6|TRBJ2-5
ASSLSGTVQETQY
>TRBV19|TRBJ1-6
ASSETGLYNSPLH
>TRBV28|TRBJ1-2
ASSTRTGGLFNYGYT
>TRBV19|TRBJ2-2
ASSIERSAGELF
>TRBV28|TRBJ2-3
ASSSVPGQGDGGDTQY
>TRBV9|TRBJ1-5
ASSTGQGNQPQH
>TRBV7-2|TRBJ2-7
ASAMGQGSDEQY
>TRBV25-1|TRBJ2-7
ASSGSGSSYEQY
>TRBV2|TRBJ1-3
ASRNLADRAGNTIY
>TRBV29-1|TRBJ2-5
SVRGGEETQY
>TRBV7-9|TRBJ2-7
ASSWDRGRLWEQY
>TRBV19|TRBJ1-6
ASSMSGGTGNFLH
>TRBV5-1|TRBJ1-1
ASSLIAGGYTNTEAF
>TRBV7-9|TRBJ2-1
SSSLFEGAGEQF
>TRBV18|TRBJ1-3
ASSPRRARDSGNTIY
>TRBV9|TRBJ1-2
ASSHPGQLNYGYT
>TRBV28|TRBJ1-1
ASSPDRVRTEAF
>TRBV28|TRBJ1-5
ASSLRQGWNQPQH
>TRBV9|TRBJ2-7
ASSGTGTGVLLGEQY
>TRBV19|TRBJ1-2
ASSIVQASIGGYT
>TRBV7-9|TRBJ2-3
SSSPGNRGRRDTQY
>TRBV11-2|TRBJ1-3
ASSDRLSGNTIY
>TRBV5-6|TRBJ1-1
ASSPDRGRLNTEAF
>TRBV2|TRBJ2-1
ASRTSGAPGYNEQF
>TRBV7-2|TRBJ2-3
ASGMTRGDYFAQIRSI
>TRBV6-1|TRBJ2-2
ASSRDRGNGELF
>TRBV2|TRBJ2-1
AIARQGTSYNEQF
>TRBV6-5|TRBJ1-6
ASRGGVAYNSPLH
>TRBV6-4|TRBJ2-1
ASSLSGGINEQF
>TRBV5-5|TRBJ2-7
ASSPGTSGGFSYEQY
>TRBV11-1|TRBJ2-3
ASSGLWDTQY
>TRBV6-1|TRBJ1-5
ASSEAVTVYSNQPQH
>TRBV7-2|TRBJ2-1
ASSQGQTNYNEQF
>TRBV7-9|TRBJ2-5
ASRQGGQTQY
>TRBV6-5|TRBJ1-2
ASSTGQSNLGGYT
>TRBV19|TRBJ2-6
ASSIGGASGANVLT
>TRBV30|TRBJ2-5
AWSKGVAGLGGETQY
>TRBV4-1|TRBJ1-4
ASSPLSAGQGEEKLF
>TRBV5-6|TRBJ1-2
ASSGGQAWKTYGYT
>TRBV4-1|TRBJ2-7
ASSRQQWDSPYEQY